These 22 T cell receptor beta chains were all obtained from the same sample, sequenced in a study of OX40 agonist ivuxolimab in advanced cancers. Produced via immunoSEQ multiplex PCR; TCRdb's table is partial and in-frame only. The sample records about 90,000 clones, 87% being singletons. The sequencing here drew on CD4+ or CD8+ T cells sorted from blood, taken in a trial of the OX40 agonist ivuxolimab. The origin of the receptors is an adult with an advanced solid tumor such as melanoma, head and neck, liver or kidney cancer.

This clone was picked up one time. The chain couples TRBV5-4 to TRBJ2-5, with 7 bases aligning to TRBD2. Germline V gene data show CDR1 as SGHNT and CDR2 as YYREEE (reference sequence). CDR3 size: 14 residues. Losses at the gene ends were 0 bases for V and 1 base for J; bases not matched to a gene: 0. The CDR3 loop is CASSLAGGQETQYF. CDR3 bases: TGTGCCAGCAGCTTGGCGGGGGGCCAAGAGACCCAGTACTTC.

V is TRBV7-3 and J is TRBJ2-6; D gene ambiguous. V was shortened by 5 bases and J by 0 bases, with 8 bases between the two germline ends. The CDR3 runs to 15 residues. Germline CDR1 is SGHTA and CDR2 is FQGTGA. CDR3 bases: TGTGCCAGCAGCCCACTAAGCTCTGGGGCCAACGTCCTGACTTTC. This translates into CASSPLSSGANVLTF.

The CDR3 here is CASSLGLAGGIRDTQYF. The CDR3, as DNA: TGCGCCAGCAGCTTGGGACTAGCGGGGGGGATTAGAGATACGCAGTATTTT. The gene calls are TRBV5-1 and TRBJ2-3, with TRBD2 matching over 14 bases. Unmatched junction bases numbered 5, after V lost 0 bases and J lost 5 bases. The CDR3 runs to 17 residues. Germline assignment: CDR1 SGHRS and CDR2 YFSETQ.

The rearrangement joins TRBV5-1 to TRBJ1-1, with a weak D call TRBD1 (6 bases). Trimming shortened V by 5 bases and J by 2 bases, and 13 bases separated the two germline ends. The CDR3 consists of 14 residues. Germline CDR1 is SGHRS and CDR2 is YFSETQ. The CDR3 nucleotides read TGCGCCAGCAGAGTTCAGGGGACAAACACTGAAGCTTTCTTT. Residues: CASRVQGTNTEAFF.

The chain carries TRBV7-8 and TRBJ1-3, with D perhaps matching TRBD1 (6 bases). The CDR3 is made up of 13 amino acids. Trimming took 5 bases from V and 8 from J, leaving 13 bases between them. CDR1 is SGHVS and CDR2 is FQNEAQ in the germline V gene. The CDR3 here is CASSLQGGDTIYF. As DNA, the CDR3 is TGTGCCAGCAGCCTACAGGGTGGCGACACCATATATTTT. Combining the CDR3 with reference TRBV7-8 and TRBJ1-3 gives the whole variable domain GAGVSQSPRYKVAKRGQDVALRCDPISGHVSLFWYQQALGQGPEFLTYFQNEAQLDKSGLPSDRFFAERPEGSVSTLKIQRTQQEDSAVYLCASSLQGGDTIYFGEGSWLTVV.

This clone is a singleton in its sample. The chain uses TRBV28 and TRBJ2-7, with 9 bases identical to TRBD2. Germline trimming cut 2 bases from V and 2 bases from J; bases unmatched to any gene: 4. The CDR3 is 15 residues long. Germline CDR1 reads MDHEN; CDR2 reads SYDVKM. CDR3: CASSLTGGRAYEQYF. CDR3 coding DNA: TGTGCCAGCAGTTTAACAGGCGGGAGGGCCTACGAGCAGTACTTC.

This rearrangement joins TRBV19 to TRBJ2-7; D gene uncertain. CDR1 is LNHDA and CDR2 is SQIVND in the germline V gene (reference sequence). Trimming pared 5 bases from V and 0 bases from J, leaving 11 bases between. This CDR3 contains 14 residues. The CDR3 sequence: CASSAGPFSYEQYF. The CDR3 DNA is TGTGCCAGTAGTGCCGGGCCATTCTCCTACGAGCAGTACTTC.

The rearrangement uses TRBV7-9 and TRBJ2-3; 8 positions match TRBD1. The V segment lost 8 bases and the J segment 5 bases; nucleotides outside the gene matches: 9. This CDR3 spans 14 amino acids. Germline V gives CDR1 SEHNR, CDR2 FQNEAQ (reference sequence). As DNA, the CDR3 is TGTGCCAGCGAGCTCAGGGGGCGAGGAGATACGCAGTATTTT. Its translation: CASELRGRGDTQYF. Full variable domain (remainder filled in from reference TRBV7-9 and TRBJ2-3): DTGVSQNPRHKITKRGQNVTFRCDPISEHNRLYWYRQTLGQGPEFLTYFQNEAQLEKSRLLSDRFSAERPKGSFSTLEIQRTEQGDSAMYLCASELRGRGDTQYFGPGTRLTVL.

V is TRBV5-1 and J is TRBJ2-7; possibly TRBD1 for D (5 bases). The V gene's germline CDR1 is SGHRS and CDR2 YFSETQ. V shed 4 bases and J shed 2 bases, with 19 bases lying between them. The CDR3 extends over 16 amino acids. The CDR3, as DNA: TGCGCCAGCAGCCCGAAGACGGCAGGGTCCACCTACGAGCAGTACTTC. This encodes CASSPKTAGSTYEQYF.

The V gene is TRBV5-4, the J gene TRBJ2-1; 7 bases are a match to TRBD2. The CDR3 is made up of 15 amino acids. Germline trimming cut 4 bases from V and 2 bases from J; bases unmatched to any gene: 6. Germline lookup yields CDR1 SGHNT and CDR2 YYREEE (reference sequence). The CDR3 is CASSTGGRTYNEQFF. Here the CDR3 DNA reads TGTGCCAGCAGCACGGGGGGAAGGACCTACAATGAGCAGTTCTTC.

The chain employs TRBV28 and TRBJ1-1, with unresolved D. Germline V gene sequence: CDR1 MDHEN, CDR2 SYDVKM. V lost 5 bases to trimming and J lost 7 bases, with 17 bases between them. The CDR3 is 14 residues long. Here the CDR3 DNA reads TGTGCCAGCAGTCCCATTGGGGTTTTCAGTGAAGCTTTCTTT. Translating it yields CASSPIGVFSEAFF.

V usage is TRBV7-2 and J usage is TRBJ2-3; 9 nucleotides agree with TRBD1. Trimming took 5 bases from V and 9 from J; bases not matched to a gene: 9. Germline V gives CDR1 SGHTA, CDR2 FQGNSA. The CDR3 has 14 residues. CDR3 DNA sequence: TGTGCCAGCAGCCCTAGGACAGGGGCTATAACGCAGTATTTT. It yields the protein CASSPRTGAITQYF. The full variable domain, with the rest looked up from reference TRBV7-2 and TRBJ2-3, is GAGVSQSPSNKVTEKGKDVELRCDPISGHTALYWYRQSLGQGLEFLIYFQGNSAPDKSGLPSDRFSAERTGGSVSTLTIQRTQQEDSAVYLCASSPRTGAITQYFGPGTRLTVL.

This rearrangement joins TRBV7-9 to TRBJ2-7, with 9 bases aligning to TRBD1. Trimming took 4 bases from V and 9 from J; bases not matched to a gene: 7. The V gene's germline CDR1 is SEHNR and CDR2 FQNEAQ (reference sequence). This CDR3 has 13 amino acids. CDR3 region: CASSSWDRETQYF. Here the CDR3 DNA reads TGTGCCAGCAGCTCCTGGGACAGGGAAACGCAGTACTTC. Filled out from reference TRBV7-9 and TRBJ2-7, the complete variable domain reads DTGVSQNPRHKITKRGQNVTFRCDPISEHNRLYWYRQTLGQGPEFLTYFQNEAQLEKSRLLSDRFSAERPKGSFSTLEIQRTEQGDSAMYLCASSSWDRETQYFGPGTRLTVT.

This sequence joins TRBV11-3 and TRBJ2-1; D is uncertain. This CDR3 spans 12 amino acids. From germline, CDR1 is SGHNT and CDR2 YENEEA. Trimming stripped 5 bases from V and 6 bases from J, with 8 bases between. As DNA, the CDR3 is TGTGCCAGCAGCATCCTCAGCAATGAGCAGTTCTTC. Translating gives CASSILSNEQFF.

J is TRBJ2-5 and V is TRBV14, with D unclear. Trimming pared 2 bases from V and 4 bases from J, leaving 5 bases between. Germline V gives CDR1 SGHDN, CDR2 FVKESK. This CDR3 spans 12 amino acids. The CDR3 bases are TGTGCCAGCAGCCAAATCTCAGAGACCCAGTACTTC. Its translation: CASSQISETQYF.

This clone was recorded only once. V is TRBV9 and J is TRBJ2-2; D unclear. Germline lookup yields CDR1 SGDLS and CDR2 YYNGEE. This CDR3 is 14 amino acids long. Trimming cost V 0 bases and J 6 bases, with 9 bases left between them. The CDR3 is CASSVADPPGELFF. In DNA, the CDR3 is TGTGCCAGCAGCGTAGCGGATCCCCCCGGGGAGCTGTTTTTT.

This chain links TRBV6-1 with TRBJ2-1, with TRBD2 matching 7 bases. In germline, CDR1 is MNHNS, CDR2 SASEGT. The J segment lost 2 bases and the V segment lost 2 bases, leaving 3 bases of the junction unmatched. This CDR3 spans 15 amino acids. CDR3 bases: TGTGCCAGCAGTGAACAAAGCGGGACCTACAATGAGCAGTTCTTC. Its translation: CASSEQSGTYNEQFF.

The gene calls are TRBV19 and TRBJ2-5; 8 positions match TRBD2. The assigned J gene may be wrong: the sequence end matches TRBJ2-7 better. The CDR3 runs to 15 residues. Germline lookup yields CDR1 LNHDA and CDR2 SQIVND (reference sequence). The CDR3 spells CASSVAGTSSYEQYF. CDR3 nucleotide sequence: TGTGCCAGTAGTGTAGCCGGGACTAGTAGCTACGAGCAGTACTTC.

CDR3 amino acids: CASRPGGSTDTQYF. DNA for the CDR3: TGTGCCAGCAGACCCGGGGGGAGCACAGATACGCAGTATTTT. The rearrangement links TRBV7-6 to TRBJ2-3, with 7 positions matching TRBD2. Germline lookup yields CDR1 SGHVS and CDR2 FNYEAQ. V shed 6 bases and J 0 bases; nucleotides not matched to a gene: 3. The CDR3 is 14 residues long.

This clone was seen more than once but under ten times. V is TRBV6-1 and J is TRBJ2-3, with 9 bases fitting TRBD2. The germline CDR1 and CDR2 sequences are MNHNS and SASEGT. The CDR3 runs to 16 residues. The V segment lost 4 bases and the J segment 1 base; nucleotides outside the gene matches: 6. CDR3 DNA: TGTGCCAGCAGTGTCGCAGCGGGGGGCCGCACAGATACGCAGTATTTT. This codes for CASSVAAGGRTDTQYF.

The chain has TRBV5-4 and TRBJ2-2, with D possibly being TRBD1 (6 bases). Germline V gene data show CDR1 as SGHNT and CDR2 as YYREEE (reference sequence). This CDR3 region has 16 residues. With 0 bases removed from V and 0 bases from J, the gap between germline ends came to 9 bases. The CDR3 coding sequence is TGTGCCAGCAGCTTGGCCGGGACAACGAACACCGGGGAGCTGTTTTTT. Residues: CASSLAGTTNTGELFF.

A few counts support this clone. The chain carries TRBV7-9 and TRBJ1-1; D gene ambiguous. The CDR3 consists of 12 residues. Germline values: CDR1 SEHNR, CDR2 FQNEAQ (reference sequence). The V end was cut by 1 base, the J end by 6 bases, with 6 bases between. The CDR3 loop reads CASSLEWAEAFF. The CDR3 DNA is TGTGCCAGCAGCTTAGAGTGGGCTGAAGCTTTCTTT.